These 4 T cell receptor beta chains came from one sample sequenced in a study of T cells after posttransplantation cyclophosphamide. A marrow graft followed busulfan-fludarabine conditioning, with cyclophosphamide on days +3 and +4. Sequencing used immunoSEQ multiplex PCR; TCRdb keeps in-frame clones, though not all of them. This sample has some 13,000 clones and no singletons, with about 27% in the ten largest. Material: PBMCs, obtained after allogeneic stem cell transplant with posttransplant cyclophosphamide. These receptors all stem from a female patient between 35 and 55 years old who received an allogeneic stem cell transplant from a related donor, was CMV-positive, and had acute GVHD only. Some T cells may be transferred from the graft donor.

This clone was seen repeatedly, ten times or more. The same CDR3 also results from other DNA sequences found in this sample. The chain recombines TRBV5-1 with TRBJ2-2, with 7 bases lining up with TRBD2. This CDR3 comprises 14 residues. V lost 0 bases, J lost 5 bases, and 1 base stayed unmatched. Germline CDR1 and CDR2: SGHRS and YFSETQ. CDR3 DNA sequence: TGCGCCAGCAGCTTGGCGGGGGGTACCGGGGAGCTGTTTTTT. This gives the protein CASSLAGGTGELFF.

This clone was detected many times. The rearrangement joins TRBV5-1 to TRBJ2-6, with D hard to call. V lost 2 bases and J lost 0, with 12 bases in between. CDR3 length: 17 amino acids. Germline assignment: CDR1 SGHRS and CDR2 YFSETQ. The CDR3 DNA reads TGCGCCAGCAGCTTTCAGGCCGGCCACTCTGGGGCCAACGTCCTGACTTTC. Translation: CASSFQAGHSGANVLTF.

The J gene is TRBJ2-3, the V gene TRBV9, with TRBD1 matching over 7 bases. V shed 4 bases, J shed 4 bases, and the junction held 9 bases outside the gene matches. Germline V gene lookup returns CDR1 SGDLS and CDR2 YYNGEE. This CDR3 is built from 15 residues. The CDR3, as DNA: TGTGCCAGCAGCATCAGACAGGGCTGGGCAGATACGCAGTATTTT. It codes for CASSIRQGWADTQYF.

This clone came up a few times. The rearrangement uses TRBV4-1 and TRBJ1-4; 8 bases map to TRBD1. This CDR3 has 16 amino acids. From germline, CDR1 is MGHRA and CDR2 YSYEKL. J gave up 3 bases and V 2 bases, and 5 bases lay outside the gene matches. The CDR3, as DNA: TGCGCCAGCAGCCAAAACAGGACAGGGCCTAATGAAAAACTGTTTTTT. Protein sequence: CASSQNRTGPNEKLFF.